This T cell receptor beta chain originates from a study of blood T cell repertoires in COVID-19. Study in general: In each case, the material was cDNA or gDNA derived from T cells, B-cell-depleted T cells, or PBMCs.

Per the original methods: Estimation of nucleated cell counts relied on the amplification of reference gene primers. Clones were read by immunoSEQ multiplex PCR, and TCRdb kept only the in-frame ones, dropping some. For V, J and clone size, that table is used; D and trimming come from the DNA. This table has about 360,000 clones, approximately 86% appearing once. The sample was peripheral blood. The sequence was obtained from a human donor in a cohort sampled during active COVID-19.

The CDR3 loop reads CASSPAGYNEQFF. The DNA of the CDR3 is TGCGCCAGCAGCCCCGCGGGGTACAATGAGCAGTTCTTC. The rearrangement joins TRBV5-1 to TRBJ2-1; tentative D call: TRBD2 (6 bases). The V gene's germline CDR1 is SGHRS and CDR2 YFSETQ. The CDR3 covers 13 residues. V shed 4 bases and J shed 4 bases, with 9 bases lying between them. The variable domain in full, with the rest retrieved from reference TRBV5-1 and TRBJ2-1, is KAGVTQTPRYLIKTRGQQVTLSCSPISGHRSVSWYQQTPGQGLQFLFEYFSETQRNKGNFPGRFSGRQFSNSRSEMNVSTLELGDSALYLCASSPAGYNEQFFGPGTRLTVL.